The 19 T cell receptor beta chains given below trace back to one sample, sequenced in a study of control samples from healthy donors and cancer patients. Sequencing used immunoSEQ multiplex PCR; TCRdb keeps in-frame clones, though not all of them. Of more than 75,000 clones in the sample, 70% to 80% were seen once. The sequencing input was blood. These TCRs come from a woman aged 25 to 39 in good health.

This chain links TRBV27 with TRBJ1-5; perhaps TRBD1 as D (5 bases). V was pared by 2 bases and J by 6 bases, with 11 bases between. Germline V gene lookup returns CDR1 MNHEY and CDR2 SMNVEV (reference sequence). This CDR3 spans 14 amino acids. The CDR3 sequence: CASSLGQGGQPQHF. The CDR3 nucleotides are TGTGCCAGCAGTTTAGGCCAGGGAGGTCAGCCCCAGCATTTT.

Here the CDR3 reads CASSSLTGERRQPQHF. The CDR3 coding sequence is TGTGCCAGCAGTTCCCTAACAGGGGAGAGACGACAGCCCCAGCATTTT. V gene TRBV6-6 combines with J gene TRBJ1-5; 7 bases align to TRBD1. After removal of 4 bases from V and 7 bases from J, the junction contained 13 bases not matched to a gene. The CDR3 is 16 residues long. Germline values: CDR1 MNHNY, CDR2 SVGAGI (reference sequence).

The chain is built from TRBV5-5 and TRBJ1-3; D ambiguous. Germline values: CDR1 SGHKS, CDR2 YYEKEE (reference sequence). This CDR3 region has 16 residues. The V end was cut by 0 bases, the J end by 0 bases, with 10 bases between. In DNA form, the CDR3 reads TGTGCCAGCAGCTTGGGAGGACGCAACTCTGGAAACACCATATATTTT. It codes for CASSLGGRNSGNTIYF.

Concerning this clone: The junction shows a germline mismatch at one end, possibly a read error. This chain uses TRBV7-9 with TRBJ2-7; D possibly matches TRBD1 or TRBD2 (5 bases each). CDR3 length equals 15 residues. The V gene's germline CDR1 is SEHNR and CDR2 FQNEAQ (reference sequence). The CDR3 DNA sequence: TGTGCCAGCAGCTTAGGAGGGGCAGAAACCTACGGGCAGTACTTC. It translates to CASSLGGAETYGQYF.

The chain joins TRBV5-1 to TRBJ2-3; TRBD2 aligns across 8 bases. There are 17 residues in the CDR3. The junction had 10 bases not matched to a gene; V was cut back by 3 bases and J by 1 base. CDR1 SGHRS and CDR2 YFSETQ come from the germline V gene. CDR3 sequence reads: CASSSGGGGPRTDTQYF. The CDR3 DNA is TGCGCCAGCAGCTCCGGGGGCGGGGGGCCGCGCACAGATACGCAGTATTTT.

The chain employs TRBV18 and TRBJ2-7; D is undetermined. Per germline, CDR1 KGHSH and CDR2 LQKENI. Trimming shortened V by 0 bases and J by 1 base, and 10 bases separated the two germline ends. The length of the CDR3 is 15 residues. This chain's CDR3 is CASSPPVADSYEQYF. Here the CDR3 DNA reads TGTGCCAGCTCACCACCGGTCGCGGATTCCTACGAGCAGTACTTC.

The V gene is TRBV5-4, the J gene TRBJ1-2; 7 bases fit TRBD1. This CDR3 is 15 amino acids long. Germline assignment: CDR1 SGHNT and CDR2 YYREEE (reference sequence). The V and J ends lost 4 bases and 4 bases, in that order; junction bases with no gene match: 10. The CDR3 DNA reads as TGTGCCAGCAGCACGTGGACAGGTGGCATCTATGGCTACACCTTC. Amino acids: CASSTWTGGIYGYTF.

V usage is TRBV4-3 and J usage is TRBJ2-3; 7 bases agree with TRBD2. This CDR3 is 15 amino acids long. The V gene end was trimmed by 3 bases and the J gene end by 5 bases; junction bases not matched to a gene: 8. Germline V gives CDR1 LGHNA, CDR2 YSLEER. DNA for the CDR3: TGCGCCAGCAGCCAGACCTATTGGGGGGGAGATACGCAGTATTTT. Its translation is CASSQTYWGGDTQYF.

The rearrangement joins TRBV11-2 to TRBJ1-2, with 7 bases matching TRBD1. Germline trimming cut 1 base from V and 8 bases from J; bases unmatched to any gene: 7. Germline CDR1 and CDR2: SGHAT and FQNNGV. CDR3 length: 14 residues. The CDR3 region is CASSLGDRATGYTF. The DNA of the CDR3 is TGTGCCAGCAGCTTAGGAGACAGGGCAACAGGCTACACCTTC.

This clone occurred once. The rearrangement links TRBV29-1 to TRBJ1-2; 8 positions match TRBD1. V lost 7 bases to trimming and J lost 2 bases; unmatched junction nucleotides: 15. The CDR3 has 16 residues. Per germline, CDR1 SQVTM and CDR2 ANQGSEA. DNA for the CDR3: TGCAGCGCCGGACCGGGACAGGACTCATTCAACTATGGCTACACCTTC. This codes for CSAGPGQDSFNYGYTF.

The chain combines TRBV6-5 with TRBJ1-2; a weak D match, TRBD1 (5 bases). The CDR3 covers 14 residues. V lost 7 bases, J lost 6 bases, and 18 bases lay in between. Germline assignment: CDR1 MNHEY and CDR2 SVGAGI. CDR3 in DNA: TGTGCCAGCATCTTTCGACAGATCCTTGATGGCTACACCTTC. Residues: CASIFRQILDGYTF.

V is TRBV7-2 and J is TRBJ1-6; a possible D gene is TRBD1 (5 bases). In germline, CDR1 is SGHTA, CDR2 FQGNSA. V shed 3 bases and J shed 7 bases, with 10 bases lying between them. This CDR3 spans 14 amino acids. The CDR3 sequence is CASSFGGSNSPLHF. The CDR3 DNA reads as TGTGCCAGCAGCTTCGGGGGGTCGAATTCACCCCTCCACTTT. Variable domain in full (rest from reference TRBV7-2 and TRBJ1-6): GAGVSQSPSNKVTEKGKDVELRCDPISGHTALYWYRQSLGQGLEFLIYFQGNSAPDKSGLPSDRFSAERTGGSVSTLTIQRTQQEDSAVYLCASSFGGSNSPLHFGNGTRLTVT.

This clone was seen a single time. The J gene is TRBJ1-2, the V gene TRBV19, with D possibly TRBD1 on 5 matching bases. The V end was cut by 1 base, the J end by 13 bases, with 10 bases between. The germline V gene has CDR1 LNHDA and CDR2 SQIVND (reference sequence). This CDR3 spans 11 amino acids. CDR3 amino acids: CASSIGWDFTF. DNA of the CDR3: TGTGCCAGTAGTATAGGCTGGGACTTCACCTTC.

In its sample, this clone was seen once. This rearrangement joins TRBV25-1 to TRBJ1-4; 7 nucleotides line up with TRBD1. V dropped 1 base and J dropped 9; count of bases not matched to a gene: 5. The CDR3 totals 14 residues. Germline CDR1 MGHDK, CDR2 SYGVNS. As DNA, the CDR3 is TGTGCCAGCAGTGAATCGGACAGGTTAAAAAAACTGTTTTTT. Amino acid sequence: CASSESDRLKKLFF.

As DNA, the CDR3 is TGTGCCAGCAGCTTAGTCCGGACTAGCGGGGCCTGGGGGTTAGATACGCAGTATTTT. This translates into CASSLVRTSGAWGLDTQYF. The genes are TRBV7-2 and TRBJ2-3; 12 nucleotides align to TRBD2. The CDR3 loop spans 19 amino acids. With V trimmed by 1 base and J by 5 bases, 13 bases remained unmatched. In germline, CDR1 is SGHTA, CDR2 FQGNSA. The whole variable domain, filled in from reference TRBV7-2 and TRBJ2-3, reads GAGVSQSPSNKVTEKGKDVELRCDPISGHTALYWYRQSLGQGLEFLIYFQGNSAPDKSGLPSDRFSAERTGGSVSTLTIQRTQQEDSAVYLCASSLVRTSGAWGLDTQYFGPGTRLTVL.

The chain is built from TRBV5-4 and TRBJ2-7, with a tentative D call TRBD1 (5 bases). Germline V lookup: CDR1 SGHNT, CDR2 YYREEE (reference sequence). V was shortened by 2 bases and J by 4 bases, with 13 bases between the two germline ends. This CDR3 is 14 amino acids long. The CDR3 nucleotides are TGTGCCAGCAGCTTTTTTGACAGACCATACGAGCAGTACTTC. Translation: CASSFFDRPYEQYF.

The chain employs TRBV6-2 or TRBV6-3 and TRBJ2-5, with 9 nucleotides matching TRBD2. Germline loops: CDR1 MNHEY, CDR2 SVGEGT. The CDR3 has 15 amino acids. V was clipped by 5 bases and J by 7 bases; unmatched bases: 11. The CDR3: CASSAVAGEPGTQYF. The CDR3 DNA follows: TGTGCCAGCAGTGCCGTAGCGGGGGAGCCCGGGACCCAGTACTTC.

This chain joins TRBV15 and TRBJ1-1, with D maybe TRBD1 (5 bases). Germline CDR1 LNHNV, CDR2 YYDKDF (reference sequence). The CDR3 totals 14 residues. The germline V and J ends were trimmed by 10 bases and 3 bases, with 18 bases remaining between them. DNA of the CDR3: TGTGCCATTACAACCGGGACGCCACACACTGAAGCTTTCTTT. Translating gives CAITTGTPHTEAFF.

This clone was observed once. CDR3 sequence (DNA): TGTGCCCACGAGACTAGCGGGCTGGCCCAACTGAAATTAGGGTACTTC. Its translation: CAHETSGLAQLKLGYF. The chain employs TRBV7-6 and TRBJ2-4; 10 nucleotides line up with TRBD2. V shed 11 bases, J shed 15 bases, and the junction held 25 bases outside the gene matches. Looked up from germline, CDR1 is SGHVS and CDR2 is FNYEAQ. The CDR3 has 16 residues.